Listed below are T cell receptor beta chains from one sample, sequenced in a study of cytomegalovirus exposure and HLA in healthy donors. Measured with immunoSEQ multiplex PCR; TCRdb has only the in-frame clones, and not every one. This repertoire shows 110,000 or so clones, roughly 80% found once; its top ten account for 5.4%. The sample taken for sequencing was PBMCs. These receptors originate from a woman in her 30s in good health and CMV-seropositive. The CDR3 runs from the conserved cysteine through the conserved F or W. Fields, in order: clone size, D gene, V gene, J gene, CDR3 DNA, CDR3 protein. The D gene is left open where the match is weak. Some rows have no size entry. The others give once, few or many, or a class for an expanded clone.

size: .
D: TRBD1
V: TRBV15
J: TRBJ2-3
DNA: TGTGCCACCAGCAGAGATAAGCAGGGGGCAACAGATACGCAGTATTTT
CDR3: CATSRDKQGATDTQYF

size: .
D: TRBD2
V: TRBV5-1
J: TRBJ2-1
DNA: TGCGCCAGCAGCTTCGGCCTAGCGGGCAATGAGCAGTTCTTC
CDR3: CASSFGLAGNEQFF

size: .
D: .
V: TRBV28
J: TRBJ1-5
DNA: TGTGCCAGCAGAAGTGAGACAGGAACCAATCAGCCCCAGCATTTT
CDR3: CASRSETGTNQPQHF

size: few
D: .
V: TRBV27
J: TRBJ1-5
DNA: TGTGCCAGCAGTTTATCGCGACAGAACTATCAGCCCCAGCATTTT
CDR3: CASSLSRQNYQPQHF

size: few
D: TRBD2
V: TRBV19
J: TRBJ2-1
DNA: TGTGCCAGTAGTATAGATCTGGCTAGCGGGTTCTACAATGAGCAGTTCTTC
CDR3: CASSIDLASGFYNEQFF

size: .
D: .
V: TRBV6-5
J: TRBJ1-1
DNA: TGTGCCAGCAGCCACCGTCCCGCCAGGGACACTGAAGCTTTCTTT
CDR3: CASSHRPARDTEAFF

size: .
D: TRBD1
V: TRBV10-3
J: TRBJ1-6
DNA: TGTGCCATCAATTCAGAGGGGGCGAATTCACCCCTCCACTTT
CDR3: CAINSEGANSPLHF

size: .
D: .
V: TRBV1
J: TRBJ2-1
DNA: TGCACCAGCAGCCAGTATTCCTACAATGAGCAGTTCTTC
CDR3: CTSSQYSYNEQFF

size: .
D: .
V: TRBV9
J: TRBJ1-2
DNA: TGTGCCAGCAGCCCGACTCAGGGACTCCGAGGCTACACCTTC
CDR3: CASSPTQGLRGYTF

size: .
D: TRBD1
V: TRBV27
J: TRBJ1-1
DNA: TGTGCCAGCAGACTCTGGGACAGTGTGAACACTGAAGCTTTCTTT
CDR3: CASRLWDSVNTEAFF

size: .
D: TRBD1
V: TRBV10-3
J: TRBJ1-5
DNA: TGTGCCATCAGTGATTTAACGGGACAGGGGTCAGGGCCCCAGCATTTT
CDR3: CAISDLTGQGSGPQHF

size: once
D: .
V: TRBV6-5
J: TRBJ1-1
DNA: TGTGCCAGCCTCGGGTCGATGGCTGAAGCTTTCTTT
CDR3: CASLGSMAEAFF

size: .
D: TRBD1
V: TRBV5-1
J: TRBJ1-1
DNA: TGCGCCAGCAGCTTCCTTGAGGGGGCCGGAGGGACTGAAGCTTTCTTT
CDR3: CASSFLEGAGGTEAFF

size: .
D: TRBD2
V: TRBV7-2
J: TRBJ2-1
DNA: TGTGCCAGCACAGTCTGGGAGACTAGCGGTGACAATGAGCAGTTCTTC
CDR3: CASTVWETSGDNEQFF

size: .
D: .
V: TRBV27
J: TRBJ2-7
DNA: TGTGCCAGCAGTCAACGGTGGGGAGTCTCCTCCAACGAGCAGTACTTC
CDR3: CASSQRWGVSSNEQYF

size: .
D: TRBD2
V: TRBV4-1
J: TRBJ2-1
DNA: TGCGCCAGCAGCCAACCCAAACTAGCGGGAGGGGACAATGAGCAGTTCTTC
CDR3: CASSQPKLAGGDNEQFF

size: .
D: TRBD2
V: TRBV19
J: TRBJ2-1
DNA: TGTGCCAGTAGTATTTTAGCGGGAGCCCCCAGTAATGAGCAGTTCTTC
CDR3: CASSILAGAPSNEQFF

size: once
D: TRBD1
V: TRBV30
J: TRBJ1-1
DNA: TGTGCCTGGAGTGTCAGGAGGACAGGGGCTTTGAACACTGAAGCTTTCTTT
CDR3: CAWSVRRTGALNTEAFF

size: .
D: .
V: TRBV9
J: TRBJ1-3
DNA: TGTGCCAGCTCCCGTACGGGACTCCCAAGCTCTGGAAACACCATATATTTT
CDR3: CASSRTGLPSSGNTIYF

size: few
D: TRBD1
V: TRBV6-5
J: TRBJ1-5
DNA: TGTGCCAGCAGAAGCAGAGGGGGCGCGGGTCAGCCCCAGCATTTT
CDR3: CASRSRGGAGQPQHF

size: few
D: .
V: TRBV7-3
J: TRBJ2-7
DNA: TGTGCCAGCAGCTTAACCAGGGGGGAACTCTCCTACGAGCAGTACTTC
CDR3: CASSLTRGELSYEQYF

size: .
D: .
V: TRBV6-5
J: TRBJ2-7
DNA: TGTGCCAGCAGTTACTCGCTCGGTGACAGGAGCTACGAGCAGTACTTC
CDR3: CASSYSLGDRSYEQYF

size: .
D: TRBD1
V: TRBV11-2
J: TRBJ2-7
DNA: TGTGCCAGCAGCCCCCAGGACAGGGGCTACGAGCAGTACTTC
CDR3: CASSPQDRGYEQYF

size: .
D: .
V: TRBV7-9
J: TRBJ2-7
DNA: TGTGCCAGCAGCTCTGACTTGAGGTACGAGCAGTACTTC
CDR3: CASSSDLRYEQYF

size: .
D: TRBD1
V: TRBV9
J: TRBJ2-3
DNA: TGTGCCAGCAGCGTAGGAGGACAGGGGTACACAGATACGCAGTATTTT
CDR3: CASSVGGQGYTDTQYF

size: .
D: TRBD2
V: TRBV25-1
J: TRBJ2-1
DNA: TGTGCCAGCAGTGAATCGGGACTAGCAAGTGGTGATGAGCAGTTCTTC
CDR3: CASSESGLASGDEQFF

size: few
D: .
V: TRBV11-3
J: TRBJ2-7
DNA: TGTGCCAGCAGCTTAGATCCGGTGAGCTCCTACGAGCAGTACTTC
CDR3: CASSLDPVSSYEQYF

size: .
D: TRBD1
V: TRBV9
J: TRBJ2-3
DNA: TGTGCCAGTGATCAACAGGGGGCGATCACAGATACGCAGTATTTT
CDR3: CASDQQGAITDTQYF

size: .
D: TRBD2
V: TRBV19
J: TRBJ2-5
DNA: TGTGCCAGTAGTACCAACTTTTGGGAGGGCCGGGAGACCCAGTACTTC
CDR3: CASSTNFWEGRETQYF

size: .
D: .
V: TRBV27
J: TRBJ1-1
DNA: TGTGCCAGCAGAACCGGTACAGGAAATAGGAAAGCTTTCTTT
CDR3: CASRTGTGNRKAFF

size: .
D: TRBD1
V: TRBV10-3
J: TRBJ1-1
DNA: TGTGCCATAGGGACAGGGTTAAAATCTGAAGCTTTCTTT
CDR3: CAIGTGLKSEAFF

size: once
D: .
V: TRBV4-1
J: TRBJ2-7
DNA: TGCGCCAGCAGCCGGCAAGAAAATGCGTTAACAGTCTACGAGCAGTACTTC
CDR3: CASSRQENALTVYEQYF

size: .
D: .
V: TRBV30
J: TRBJ2-3
DNA: TGTGCCTGGAGTGTACATGACACAGATACGCAGTATTTT
CDR3: CAWSVHDTDTQYF

size: .
D: .
V: TRBV27
J: TRBJ2-1
DNA: TGTGCGCTAGCTGGGAGTGAGCAGTTCTTC
CDR3: CALAGSEQFF

size: .
D: .
V: TRBV2
J: TRBJ1-2
DNA: TGTGCCAGCCGTAGAGATACCGACTATGGCTACACCTTC
CDR3: CASRRDTDYGYTF

size: once
D: .
V: TRBV11-3
J: TRBJ2-2
DNA: TGTGCCAGCAGCGAATCTGTACTCGGGGAGCTGTTTTTT
CDR3: CASSESVLGELFF

size: .
D: TRBD1
V: TRBV6-1
J: TRBJ1-2
DNA: TGTGCCAGCAGGAACCCTCAGGGGGCGGGCTATGGCTACACCTTC
CDR3: CASRNPQGAGYGYTF

size: .
D: TRBD1
V: TRBV11-3
J: TRBJ1-1
DNA: TGTGCCAGCAGGTCCGGGACAGGGCTCGGTGAAGCTTTCTTT
CDR3: CASRSGTGLGEAFF

size: .
D: TRBD2
V: TRBV27
J: TRBJ2-5
DNA: TGTGCCAGCAGAAACATAGCGGGGGGGCCGGCGGGGCGAGAGACCCAGTACTTC
CDR3: CASRNIAGGPAGRETQYF

size: .
D: .
V: TRBV21-1
J: TRBJ2-7
DNA: TGTGCCAGCACCGAAAAGGTAGCGGGAGGGCCCCACGAGCAGTACTTC
CDR3: CASTEKVAGGPHEQYF

size: .
D: TRBD2
V: TRBV10-1
J: TRBJ2-1
DNA: TGCGCCAGCAGCCGAGAACTAGCGGGTGCCCCCTACAATGAGCAGTTCTTC
CDR3: CASSRELAGAPYNEQFF

size: .
D: .
V: TRBV2
J: TRBJ1-1
DNA: TGTGCCAGCAGTGACGACACCCCCAGGGGAGCTTTCTTT
CDR3: CASSDDTPRGAFF

size: .
D: .
V: TRBV5-1
J: TRBJ2-2
DNA: TGCGCCAGCAGCAGTCGGCGGGGGAACACCGGGGAGCTGTTTTTT
CDR3: CASSSRRGNTGELFF

size: .
D: TRBD1
V: TRBV5-6
J: TRBJ2-5
DNA: TGTGCCAGCAGCTGGACAGGCCAAGAGACCCAGTACTTC
CDR3: CASSWTGQETQYF

size: .
D: .
V: TRBV21-1
J: TRBJ1-5
DNA: TGTGCCAGCAGCAAGTCTCAATTTTCGGACAACAATCAGCCCCAGCATTTT
CDR3: CASSKSQFSDNNQPQHF

size: once
D: .
V: TRBV30
J: TRBJ2-5
DNA: TGTGCCTGGAGTGTTTACAGTTCGGCCAAGACCCAGTACTTC
CDR3: CAWSVYSSAKTQYF

size: .
D: .
V: TRBV6-6
J: TRBJ2-2
DNA: TGTGCCAGCAGTCTGGGCCAGGGAGGCACCGGGGAGCTGTTTTTT
CDR3: CASSLGQGGTGELFF

size: .
D: TRBD2
V: TRBV2
J: TRBJ2-7
DNA: TGTGCCGGGGGACTAGGGAGCGAGCAGTACTTC
CDR3: CAGGLGSEQYF

size: .
D: TRBD1
V: TRBV5-8
J: TRBJ1-4
DNA: TGTGCCAGCAGCCGGCCGGGACAGGGGATGGAAAAACTGTTTTTT
CDR3: CASSRPGQGMEKLFF

size: .
D: TRBD2
V: TRBV7-3
J: TRBJ2-1
DNA: TGTGCCAGCAGCTCGGGACTAGCGGGATCTGGGTACAATGAGCAGTTCTTC
CDR3: CASSSGLAGSGYNEQFF

size: .
D: TRBD2
V: TRBV7-9
J: TRBJ2-5
DNA: TGTGCCAGCAGCCTAAGGTATAGCGGGATTGATGGCCAGTACTTC
CDR3: CASSLRYSGIDGQYF

size: .
D: TRBD1
V: TRBV13
J: TRBJ1-6
DNA: TGTGCCAGCAGCCGCGCGGGACAGGATAATTCACCCCTCCACTTT
CDR3: CASSRAGQDNSPLHF

size: .
D: TRBD2
V: TRBV19
J: TRBJ2-1
DNA: TGTGCCAGTAGTATAGATCGCGTGACTAGCGCGTTAAATGAGCAGTTCTTC
CDR3: CASSIDRVTSALNEQFF